The source of this TCR beta chain is a study of T cell repertoires in cytomegalovirus infection. Findings and caveats of the study: CMV carriers having the relevant HLA were flagged by cumulative public TCR beta family frequency.

TCRdb fed the reads into MiXCR, producing one record per CDR3 protein. The table includes tens of thousands of distinct CDR3 sequences, 20% to 30% detected once. This clonotype has ten or more counts. No antigen is known for it. V dropped 6 bases and J dropped 2; count of bases not matched to a gene: 8. CDR3 length: 15 residues. The receptor's source is a human donor in good health (CMV status not recorded). Some clones in this sample may be carry-over from other donors' samples. The specimen was CD8+ T cells from cultured PBMCs, collected from culture after CMV antigen stimulation. The chain carries TRBV12-3 or TRBV12-4 and TRBJ2-7; TRBD2 matches 9 bases. CDR3 DNA: TGTGCCAGCAGCTATAGTGGCGGGAGGGCCTACGAGCAGTACTTC. As protein: CASSYSGGRAYEQYF.